Following are 10 T cell receptor beta chains from one sample sequenced in a study of blood T cell repertoires in COVID-19. The data were produced by immunoSEQ multiplex PCR, yet TCRdb's version contains in-frame clones alone and is incomplete. Of over 70,000 clones in the sample, roughly four fifths were seen once. The sequenced sample consisted of peripheral blood. The source of these receptors is a man aged 70-80 years with active or convalescent COVID-19.

This chain connects TRBV5-1 to TRBJ2-7, with D perhaps matching TRBD1 (5 bases). This CDR3 is built from 15 residues. Germline loops: CDR1 SGHRS, CDR2 YFSETQ. V dropped 5 bases and J dropped 5 bases, with 20 bases sitting between them. CDR3 sequence (DNA): TGCGCCAGCAGTTCCGAAACTTTAACCAGGGACGAGCAGTACTTC. This encodes CASSSETLTRDEQYF.

The V call is TRBV16, the J call TRBJ1-6; D uncertain. The V end lost 0 bases, the J end lost 8 bases, and 5 bases lay between the germline ends. Looked up from germline, CDR1 is KGHSY and CDR2 is FQNENV. The CDR3 length is 13 residues. The CDR3, as DNA: TGTGCCAGCAGCCAATCTGCAGATTCACCCCTCCACTTT. Translated: CASSQSADSPLHF. The full variable domain, with the rest looked up from reference TRBV16 and TRBJ1-6, is GEEVAQTPKHLVRGEGQKAKLYCAPIKGHSYVFWYQQVLKNEFKFLISFQNENVFDETGMPKERFSAKCLPNSPCSLEIQATKLEDSAVYFCASSQSADSPLHFGNGTRLTVT.

The gene calls are TRBV5-1 and TRBJ2-7; 8 bases map to TRBD2. V lost 4 bases to trimming and J lost 1 base; unmatched junction nucleotides: 4. Germline lookup yields CDR1 SGHRS and CDR2 YFSETQ. The CDR3 length is 14 residues. The CDR3 DNA follows: TGCGCCAGCAGCGTCGGGGGGGCGTCCTACGAGCAGTACTTC. This translates into CASSVGGASYEQYF.

There are a few counts of this clone. The rearrangement joins TRBV2 to TRBJ1-1; possibly TRBD1 for D (5 bases). The CDR3 is made up of 13 amino acids. The V and J ends lost 2 bases and 8 bases respectively, with 12 bases between them. CDR1 is SNHLY and CDR2 is FYNNEI in the germline V gene. For the CDR3, the DNA is TGTGCCAGCAGTGAATCCTTGGCAGGGGAAGCTTTCTTT. It encodes CASSESLAGEAFF.

The rearrangement links TRBV6-5 to TRBJ1-1; D is possibly TRBD1 (6 bases). Germline V gene lookup returns CDR1 MNHEY and CDR2 SVGAGI. V gave up 6 bases and J gave up 1 base, with 12 bases separating them. CDR3 length equals 14 residues. The CDR3 here is CASRGDTWNTEAFF. The CDR3 DNA follows: TGTGCCAGCAGGGGGGACACCTGGAACACTGAAGCTTTCTTT.

The chain links TRBV3-1 (or the pseudogene TRBV3-2) to TRBJ1-2; D unresolved. Per germline, CDR1 LGHDT and CDR2 YNNKEL (reference sequence). The CDR3 covers 16 residues. V was cut by 2 bases and J by 0 bases, with 13 bases left in between. This CDR3 reads CASSQWTGKTNYGYTF. The CDR3 coding sequence is TGTGCCAGCAGCCAATGGACGGGGAAAACTAACTATGGCTACACCTTC.

The rearrangement links TRBV6-5 to TRBJ2-7; D possibly corresponds to TRBD1 (6 bases). The CDR3 sequence is 13 residues long. V lost 7 bases, J lost 3 bases, and 13 bases lay in between. Germline V gene data show CDR1 as MNHEY and CDR2 as SVGAGI. The CDR3 DNA reads TGTGCCAGCAACCTAGGACAGAACTACGAGCAGTACTTC. As protein: CASNLGQNYEQYF.

The sample holds a few counts of this clone. CDR3 DNA: TGTGCCAGCAGCTTGGGCAGGGCAGATACGCAGTATTTT. It encodes CASSLGRADTQYF. The V call is TRBV5-4, the J call TRBJ2-3; TRBD1 is a possible D gene (5 bases). Germline-derived CDR1 and CDR2 are SGHNT and YYREEE (reference sequence). The CDR3 consists of 13 residues. With 0 bases removed from V and 4 bases from J, the gap between germline ends came to 6 bases.

In the case of this clone: A junction end diverges from the germline sequence, so it may reflect a read error. V is TRBV19 and J is TRBJ1-5, with 8 positions matching TRBD1. The CDR3 has 11 residues. Germline lookup yields CDR1 LNHDA and CDR2 SQIVND (reference sequence). The CDR3 bases are TGTGTGAGACAGGGGCTTCACGATATCATTTTT. Amino acid sequence: CVRQGLHDIIF.

This chain links TRBV19 with TRBJ2-2, with D unresolved. The CDR3 is 14 amino acids. Trimming took off 7 bases at V and 4 bases at J, with 13 bases between the two ends. Germline-derived CDR1 and CDR2 are LNHDA and SQIVND (reference sequence). This CDR3 is CASIGRLGTGELFF. In DNA form, the CDR3 reads TGTGCCAGTATCGGCAGGTTGGGCACCGGGGAGCTGTTTTTT.